The 5 T cell receptor beta chains given below trace back to one sample, sequenced in a study of T cell responses to AZD1222 COVID-19 vaccine. Only in-frame clones appear in the TCRdb table, and some are missing; sequencing was by immunoSEQ multiplex PCR. The sample lists 90,000 to 120,000 clones; about nine tenths were seen once. Sequenced here: peripheral blood, sampled 28 days after the second dose of the MenACWY control vaccine. These receptors came from an adult who received the MenACWY meningococcal vaccine as a control.

The chain carries TRBV2 and TRBJ1-2; D unclear. The germline gives CDR1 SNHLY, CDR2 FYNNEI. Trimming shortened V by 4 bases and J by 8 bases, and 20 bases separated the two germline ends. The CDR3 is 15 amino acids. CDR3 nucleotide sequence: TGTGCCAGCAGTGGAACTTGGACGTCGTCGGAGGGCTACACCTTC. This codes for CASSGTWTSSEGYTF.

The chain combines TRBV3-1 (or the pseudogene TRBV3-2) with TRBJ2-7, with TRBD1 identical over 7 bases. V lost 1 base, J lost 2 bases, and 2 bases stayed unmatched. CDR3 length equals 14 residues. Per germline, CDR1 LGHDT and CDR2 YNNKEL (reference sequence). CDR3 DNA sequence: TGTGCCAGCAGCCAAGGACAGGGCCCCTACGAGCAGTACTTC. It translates to CASSQGQGPYEQYF.

J is TRBJ1-5 and V is TRBV30; D not resolved. This CDR3 has 13 residues. Germline CDR1 is GTSNPN and CDR2 is SVGIG (reference sequence). Between the trimmed V and J ends, which lost 3 bases and 3 bases, there was a span of 9 bases. The CDR3 DNA sequence: TGTGCCTGGAGCCGGTGGGCCAATCAGCCCCAGCATTTT. Residues: CAWSRWANQPQHF.

This chain links TRBV3-1 (or the pseudogene TRBV3-2) with TRBJ1-6; no clear D. Between the trimmed V and J ends, which lost 0 bases and 15 bases, there was a span of 15 bases. Germline V lookup: CDR1 LGHDT, CDR2 YNNKEL (reference sequence). The CDR3 covers 14 residues. The CDR3 nucleotides read TGTGCCAGCAGCCAAGACAAGGGATTGACGCACCTCCACTTT. It yields the protein CASSQDKGLTHLHF.

The chain links TRBV6-5 to TRBJ1-1; 9 bases match TRBD1. This CDR3 comprises 14 residues. V lost 6 bases to trimming and J lost 4 bases; unmatched junction nucleotides: 6. Per the germline V gene, CDR1 is MNHEY and CDR2 is SVGAGI. CDR3 coding DNA: TGTGCCAGCAGCCGACGACAGGGGGTCACTGAAGCTTTCTTT. It encodes CASSRRQGVTEAFF.